This entry describes one TCR beta chain. The target of this receptor is not known. No much larger clonotype is one base removed from it; base qualities were not supplied. The source of the sample is a study of shared clonotypes between healthy human individuals (dated by TCRdb to 2018 to 2020). For the wider study: The cohort comprised two women and a few men aged 18 to 49 years. For each donor, three plates each were used for CD4 naive and CD4 memory, two plates were used for CD8 naive, and one plate was used for CD8 memory. The study deeply sequenced blood TCR repertoires of five healthy adults to estimate repertoire size and the extent of clonotype sharing between individuals. Different laboratories and diverse techniques were used to prepare libraries and sequence TCR repertoires, to increase sequencing depth and limit assay-specific biases. Between about 0.94 and 8.9 billion PBMCs per donor were obtained by leukapheresis.

The donors were healthy, HIV-negative adults with no recently reported acute infections or vaccinations. All donors were Caucasian adults living in Nashville, Tennessee, USA. CD4+ T cells were enriched by magnetic negative selection, after which naive cells were positively selected on CD45RA and the negative fraction was taken as the memory subset. Blood was collected by leukapheresis, and PBMCs were isolated by Ficoll-Histopaque density gradient centrifugation and then cryopreserved in liquid nitrogen vapor phase. Analytical flow cytometry was used to check the purity and quantity of each magnetically sorted T cell population. Genomic DNA was isolated from every sorted fraction and measured by UV absorbance on a Nanodrop 2000c. What the study reported, not specific to this receptor: Clonotypes shared by all four sorted-subset donors showed higher generation probabilities than non-shared clonotypes. Naive subsets generally had larger estimated clonotype richness than memory subsets did. Across four donors, roughly 5% of naive CD4, 3% to 3.5% of naive CD8, approximately 2.5% of memory CD4, and approximately 0.4% of memory CD8 clonotypes were shared. Based on pairwise subsampling, the degree of clonotype sharing among donors was expected to be affected by sequencing depth. Because the study included a small number of donors, the genetic and exposure-history diversity represented was limited. Even with the large sequencing depth, rarefaction of the sorted-subset datasets indicated that sequencing was incomplete. Sampling was restricted to blood, and TCR repertoires in tissues likely differ from the TCR repertoires found in blood.

The germline V gene (reference sequence) gives CDR1 as LNHNV and CDR2 as YYDKDF. Taken from cysteine to phenylalanine, the CDR3 has 17 residues. The entry retains the CDR3 DNA only, 51 bases that are in frame from base 1. Ends trimmed: V by 3 bases, J by 3 bases; bases unmatched to a gene: 10. Using the deep immunoSEQ assay, multiplex PCR amplified TCR CDR3 regions from genomic DNA. Extracted genomic DNA from each cell subset was spread evenly across all wells of several immunoSEQ 96-well plates, with each plate serving as a replicate. For sorted subsets, 200 to 250 ng of genomic DNA, equivalent to around 29,000 T cell genomes, went into each replicate PCR. Purified libraries were quantified with a Qubit 3.0 fluorometer, sized on a Bioanalyzer 2100, and re-quantified with the KAPA Library Quantification kit. Each immunoSEQ 96-well plate was sequenced on its own single-read 150-cycle Illumina NextSeq 550 flow cell. The original methods were these. Because the immunoSEQ output included only junctional sequences and no quality scores, the filtering could not be the same as the filtering used for full-length reads. Sequences were annotated with PyIR, a Python wrapper for IgBLAST v1.9, and V/J genes and CDR3 were assigned using IMGT germline references. Any read was removed if the V/J assignment was weak (E-value above 1e-6), the CDR3 was missing, or the read contained stop codons, out-of-frame junctions, or ambiguous translated residues. A V3J clonotype was defined by an identical inferred V gene, J gene, and CDR3 amino acid sequence. The percentage overlap between two repertoires was calculated by dividing the number of shared unique clonotypes by the size of the smaller repertoire. Richness of each repertoire was evaluated using RTK rarefaction, the Chao1 estimator, and Recon v2.1 estimates of unobserved clonotypes. Generation probabilities for all TCRbeta clonotypes obtained by the gDNA method from a handful of donors were computed using OLGA. TCRdb limited this immuneACCESS table to in-frame rearrangements with V and J called. A share of clones is missing; checked studies link under half to unresolved V genes, and the rest is unexplained. That table supplies the V and J calls and clone size; D and trimming were determined from the DNA. For this sample there are 2.3 million or so clones; 85% to 95% appear just once. Of the sample, under 0.45% is held by the ten largest clones.

The material sequenced was naive CD4+ T cells from PBMCs. The cell subset or site label on this specimen signifies: CD45RA+ positively selected. The source is a man younger than 35 in good health. Some clones in this sample may be carry-over from other donors' samples. The chain is encoded by TRBV15 joined to TRBJ2-5; 10 bases in the junction line up with TRBD1. The CDR3 sequence is CATSRRPGTGDKETQYF. The nucleotide sequence is TGTGCCACCAGCAGGCGCCCGGGGACAGGGGATAAAGAGACCCAGTACTTC.